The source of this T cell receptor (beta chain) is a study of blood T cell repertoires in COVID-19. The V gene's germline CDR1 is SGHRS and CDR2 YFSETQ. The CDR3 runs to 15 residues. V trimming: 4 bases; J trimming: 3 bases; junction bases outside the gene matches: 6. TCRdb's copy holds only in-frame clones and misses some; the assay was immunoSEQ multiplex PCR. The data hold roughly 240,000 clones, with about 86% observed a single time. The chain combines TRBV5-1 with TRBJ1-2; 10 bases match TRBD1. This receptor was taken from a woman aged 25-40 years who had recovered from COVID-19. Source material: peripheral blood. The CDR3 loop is CASSIRDRGDYGYTF. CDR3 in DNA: TGCGCCAGCAGCATCCGGGACAGGGGTGACTATGGCTACACCTTC.